The 26 T cell receptor beta chains listed next were all sequenced from one sample in a study of T cell responses to AZD1222 COVID-19 vaccine. TCRdb's copy holds only in-frame clones and misses some; the assay was immunoSEQ multiplex PCR. The sample lists 100,000 to 150,000 clones; about 91% were seen once. The specimen was peripheral blood, collected on day 0 of AZD1222 vaccination. These TCRs come from an adult in good health.

The chain couples TRBV10-1 to TRBJ2-7; TRBD1 matches 10 bases. J gave up 0 bases and V 9 bases, and 5 bases lay outside the gene matches. The CDR3 is 14 amino acids. Germline loops: CDR1 WNHNN, CDR2 SYGVQD (reference sequence). The CDR3 protein is CARGTGDSSYEQYF. CDR3 in DNA: TGCGCCAGGGGGACAGGGGACAGCTCCTACGAGCAGTACTTC.

The V gene is TRBV10-3, the J gene TRBJ1-2; tentatively, D is TRBD1 (6 bases). With 8 bases removed from V and 4 bases from J, the gap between germline ends came to 14 bases. From germline, CDR1 is ENHRY and CDR2 SYGVKD. The CDR3 has 13 residues. The CDR3, as DNA: TGTGCCATCTCGAGCGGGGGCTCCTATGGCTACACCTTC. Protein sequence: CAISSGGSYGYTF.

The V call is TRBV18, the J call TRBJ1-6; TRBD1 aligns across 8 bases. Germline CDR1 KGHSH, CDR2 LQKENI. This CDR3 is built from 17 residues. V shed 2 bases, J shed 8 bases, and the junction held 11 bases outside the gene matches. The CDR3 DNA reads as TGTGCCAGCTCACCAACAGGAGGCGCCAGGGGGCATTCACCCCTCCACTTT. Its protein is CASSPTGGARGHSPLHF.

The V gene is TRBV7-9, the J gene TRBJ1-5; D ambiguous. This CDR3 has 14 amino acids. The germline CDR1 and CDR2 sequences are SEHNR and FQNEAQ (reference sequence). V gave up 3 bases and J gave up 2 bases, with 8 bases separating them. CDR3 sequence reads: CASSFVGGNQPQHF. The CDR3, as DNA: TGTGCCAGCAGCTTTGTCGGAGGCAATCAGCCCCAGCATTTT. The variable domain in full, completed from reference TRBV7-9 and TRBJ1-5, reads DTGVSQNPRHKITKRGQNVTFRCDPISEHNRLYWYRQTLGQGPEFLTYFQNEAQLEKSRLLSDRFSAERPKGSFSTLEIQRTEQGDSAMYLCASSFVGGNQPQHFGDGTRLSIL.

V is TRBV18 and J is TRBJ2-1; D may correspond to TRBD1 or TRBD2 (6 bases each). The CDR3 consists of 14 residues. Germline-derived CDR1 and CDR2 are KGHSH and LQKENI. With 6 bases removed from V and 4 bases from J, the gap between germline ends came to 13 bases. CDR3 sequence reads: CASSLAGTYNEQFF. CDR3 sequence (DNA): TGTGCCAGCTCCTTGGCGGGGACATACAATGAGCAGTTCTTC.

The chain couples TRBV9 to TRBJ2-1; D uncertain. CDR1 and CDR2 (germline): SGDLS, YYNGEE. This CDR3 contains 13 residues. The V gene lost 0 bases and the J gene lost 4 bases, with 5 bases spanning the gap. The CDR3 DNA reads TGTGCCAGCAGCGTAGGTACGTACAATGAGCAGTTCTTC. Its protein is CASSVGTYNEQFF.

V is TRBV24-1 and J is TRBJ2-3; D uncertain. V was shortened by 4 bases and J by 5 bases, with 12 bases between the two germline ends. This CDR3 contains 14 residues. CDR1 and CDR2 (germline): KGHDR, SFDVKD. The CDR3 DNA follows: TGTGCCACCAGTGACGCTACCCGGTTAGATACGCAGTATTTT. Its translation is CATSDATRLDTQYF.

The V gene is TRBV6-2 or TRBV6-3, the J gene TRBJ2-5; 13 nucleotides align to TRBD2. V shed 5 bases, J shed 6 bases, and the junction held 12 bases outside the gene matches. CDR3 size: 17 residues. In germline, CDR1 is MNHEY, CDR2 SVGEGT. The CDR3 spells CASSPYLLAGGQKTQYF. DNA of the CDR3: TGTGCCAGCAGTCCCTACCTACTAGCGGGGGGGCAAAAGACCCAGTACTTC.

V usage is TRBV3-1 (or the pseudogene TRBV3-2) and J usage is TRBJ2-5; 9 bases agree with TRBD2. This CDR3 is 16 amino acids long. The ends lost 0 bases at V and 7 bases at J; junction bases unmatched: 9. CDR1 is LGHDT, CDR2 YNNKEL, per germline (reference sequence). The CDR3 nucleotides are TGTGCCAGCAGCCAAGAGGCTAGCGGGGCTAAAGGGACCCAGTACTTC. Translating it yields CASSQEASGAKGTQYF.

V gene TRBV4-3 combines with J gene TRBJ2-3; 10 bases line up with TRBD1. The length of the CDR3 is 14 residues. Germline assignment: CDR1 LGHNA and CDR2 YSLEER. V was clipped by 0 bases and J by 10 bases; unmatched bases: 4. CDR3 in amino acids: CASSQEDRGIAQYF. The CDR3 DNA reads as TGCGCCAGCAGCCAAGAGGACAGGGGGATTGCGCAGTATTTT.

The chain recombines TRBV7-8 with TRBJ2-4; the D gene is possibly TRBD2 (5 bases). The CDR3 has 13 residues. V lost 6 bases, J lost 6 bases, and 12 bases lay in between. Germline V CDR1 and CDR2: SGHVS, FQNEAQ. This chain's CDR3 is CASSLAGVNIQYF. DNA of the CDR3: TGTGCCAGCAGTCTCGCCGGGGTAAACATTCAGTACTTC.

The genes are TRBV28 and TRBJ1-6; D may be TRBD1 (6 bases). The CDR3 runs 18 residues. CDR1 and CDR2 from the germline V gene are MDHEN and SYDVKM. The V gene lost 5 bases and the J gene lost 0 bases, with 17 bases spanning the gap. The CDR3 nucleotides are TGTGCCAGCAGTCTCCAAGGGGGGGCAGGCTCCTATAATTCACCCCTCCACTTT. It yields the protein CASSLQGGAGSYNSPLHF. Together with reference TRBV28 and TRBJ1-6, the CDR3 gives the full variable domain: DVKVTQSSRYLVKRTGEKVFLECVQDMDHENMFWYRQDPGLGLRLIYFSYDVKMKEKGDIPEGYSVSREKKERFSLILESASTNQTSMYLCASSLQGGAGSYNSPLHFGNGTRLTVT.

The sample holds one count of this clone. V is TRBV6-6 and J is TRBJ2-3, with 7 bases identical to TRBD2. Trimming took 0 bases from V and 4 from J; bases not matched to a gene: 4. The CDR3 covers 15 residues. In germline, CDR1 is MNHNY, CDR2 SVGAGI (reference sequence). The CDR3 region is CASSYSGTTSDTQYF. For the CDR3, the DNA is TGTGCCAGCAGTTACTCAGGGACTACGTCAGATACGCAGTATTTT.

The chain couples TRBV5-1 to TRBJ2-7, with 9 bases matching TRBD1. There are 17 residues in the CDR3. J lost 2 bases, V lost 4 bases, and 13 bases had no gene match. Germline V gives CDR1 SGHRS, CDR2 YFSETQ. CDR3 residues: CASSPWDRAGPAYEQYF. The CDR3 nucleotides are TGCGCCAGCAGCCCCTGGGACAGGGCAGGACCCGCCTACGAGCAGTACTTC.

The rearrangement uses TRBV15 and TRBJ1-4; D is unclear. Germline V lookup: CDR1 LNHNV, CDR2 YYDKDF (reference sequence). V was cut by 3 bases and J by 4 bases, with 6 bases left in between. This CDR3 spans 13 amino acids. In DNA form, the CDR3 reads TGTGCCACCAGCAGGGTTTATAATGAAAAACTGTTTTTT. Its protein is CATSRVYNEKLFF.

The rearrangement joins TRBV28 to TRBJ1-5; D remains ambiguous. Germline V CDR1 and CDR2: MDHEN, SYDVKM. V was trimmed by 1 base and J by 5 bases, leaving 9 bases between them. The CDR3 sequence is 14 residues long. CDR3 coding DNA: TGTGCCAGCAGTTTATTGAGGGCCCATCAGCCCCAGCATTTT. It encodes CASSLLRAHQPQHF.

The chain employs TRBV6-2 or TRBV6-3 and TRBJ1-2; D is ambiguous. This CDR3 has 16 amino acids. From germline, CDR1 is MNHEY and CDR2 SVGEGT. Between the trimmed V and J ends, which lost 4 bases and 4 bases, there was a span of 19 bases. CDR3 loop: CASSSPTRAALYGYTF. CDR3 bases: TGTGCCAGCAGTTCCCCTACCCGGGCCGCCCTCTATGGCTACACCTTC.

The chain has TRBV21-1 and TRBJ1-2; the table gives TRBD1 as D, unverified against the DNA. TRBV21-1 is a recognized pseudogene. The CDR3 has 16 amino acids. CDR3 DNA sequence: TGTGCCAGCAGAGGGACAGCAACAACCGGAAACTATGGCTACACCTTC. It translates to CASRGTATTGNYGYTF.

This chain connects TRBV5-1 to TRBJ2-3, with a tentative D call TRBD1 (6 bases). The CDR3 covers 14 residues. Trimming took 3 bases from V and 2 from J, leaving 10 bases between them. Germline CDR1 SGHRS, CDR2 YFSETQ. The CDR3 region has the DNA TGCGCCAGCAGCTCCACAGGGTCCACAGATACGCAGTATTTT. Residues: CASSSTGSTDTQYF. The full variable domain, its missing parts supplied by reference TRBV5-1 and TRBJ2-3, is KAGVTQTPRYLIKTRGQQVTLSCSPISGHRSVSWYQQTPGQGLQFLFEYFSETQRNKGNFPGRFSGRQFSNSRSEMNVSTLELGDSALYLCASSSTGSTDTQYFGPGTRLTVL.

CDR3 residues: CASSIRARTEAFF. CDR3 DNA: TGTGCCAGCAGTATTAGGGCGAGGACTGAAGCTTTCTTT. The chain employs TRBV6-4 and TRBJ1-1; no reliable D call. With 5 bases removed from V and 5 bases from J, the gap between germline ends came to 12 bases. The CDR3 is made up of 13 amino acids. Germline V CDR1 and CDR2: MRHNA, SNTAGT.

The chain joins TRBV18 to TRBJ1-5; no firm D call. This CDR3 is 12 amino acids long. Germline V gene data show CDR1 as KGHSH and CDR2 as LQKENI. Trimming took off 3 bases at V and 7 bases at J, with 7 bases between the two ends. CDR3 sequence reads: CASSPGIQPQHF. CDR3 coding DNA: TGTGCCAGCTCACCGGGGATCCAGCCCCAGCATTTT.

The rearrangement uses TRBV7-9 and TRBJ1-3; tentatively, D is TRBD1 (5 bases). Germline values: CDR1 SEHNR, CDR2 FQNEAQ (reference sequence). This CDR3 is built from 13 residues. The V gene lost 1 base and the J gene lost 11 bases, with 12 bases spanning the gap. CDR3 loop: CASSLVEQGAIYF. The CDR3 region has the DNA TGTGCCAGCAGCTTAGTGGAGCAGGGCGCCATATATTTT.

V gene TRBV6-2 or TRBV6-3 combines with J gene TRBJ2-1; a possible D gene is TRBD1 (5 bases). Germline CDR1 MNHEY, CDR2 SVGEGT. Trimming shortened V by 2 bases and J by 7 bases, and 15 bases separated the two germline ends. The CDR3 totals 15 residues. CDR3 coding DNA: TGTGCCAGCAGTTACGAGGCAGGGTTAGGGAATGAGCAGTTCTTC. It codes for CASSYEAGLGNEQFF.

The V call is TRBV6-2 or TRBV6-3, the J call TRBJ1-1, with D possibly matching TRBD1 (5 bases). Trimming left V 5 bases short and J 8 bases short, with 24 bases between. The CDR3 is 16 residues long. Germline loops: CDR1 MNHEY, CDR2 SVGEGT. The CDR3 loop reads CASSRRQGRSSGEAFF. The CDR3 nucleotides are TGTGCCAGCAGTAGGAGGCAGGGTAGGTCTTCTGGCGAAGCTTTCTTT.

The V and J genes are TRBV19 and TRBJ1-1, with D perhaps TRBD1 (5 bases). This CDR3 has 15 amino acids. The ends were cut back, 4 bases at V and 4 bases at J, with 16 bases in the middle. Germline V gene data show CDR1 as LNHDA and CDR2 as SQIVND (reference sequence). CDR3 in amino acids: CASSRRDGGSTEAFF. The CDR3, as DNA: TGTGCCAGTAGTAGACGGGACGGAGGGAGCACTGAAGCTTTCTTT.

This chain joins TRBV18 and TRBJ1-5, with D hard to call. The germline V and J ends were trimmed by 8 bases and 5 bases, with 10 bases remaining between them. CDR3 length equals 12 residues. CDR1 KGHSH and CDR2 LQKENI come from the germline V gene. The CDR3 loop is CASGSEHQPQHF. The CDR3 DNA follows: TGTGCCAGCGGGTCAGAGCATCAGCCCCAGCATTTT. Full variable domain (remainder filled in from reference TRBV18 and TRBJ1-5): NAGVMQNPRHLVRRRGQEARLRCSPMKGHSHVYWYRQLPEEGLKFMVYLQKENIIDESGMPKERFSAEFPKEGPSILRIQQVVRGDSAAYFCASGSEHQPQHFGDGTRLSIL.